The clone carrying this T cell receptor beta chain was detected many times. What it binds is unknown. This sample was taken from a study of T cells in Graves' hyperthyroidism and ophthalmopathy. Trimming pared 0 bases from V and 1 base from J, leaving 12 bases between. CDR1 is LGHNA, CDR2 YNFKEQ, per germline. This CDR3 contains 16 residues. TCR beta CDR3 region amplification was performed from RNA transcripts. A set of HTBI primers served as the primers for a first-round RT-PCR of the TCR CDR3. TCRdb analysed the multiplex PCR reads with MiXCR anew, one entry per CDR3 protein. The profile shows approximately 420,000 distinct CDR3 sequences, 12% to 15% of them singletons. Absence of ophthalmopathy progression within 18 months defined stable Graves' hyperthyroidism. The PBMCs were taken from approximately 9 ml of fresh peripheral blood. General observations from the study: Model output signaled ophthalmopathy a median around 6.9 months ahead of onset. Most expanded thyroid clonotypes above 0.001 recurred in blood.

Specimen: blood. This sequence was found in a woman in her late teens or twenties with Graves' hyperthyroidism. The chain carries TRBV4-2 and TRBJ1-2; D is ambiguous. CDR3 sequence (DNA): TGTGCCAGCAGCCAAGATATCGCCGGCCTTAACTATGGCTACACCTTC. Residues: CASSQDIAGLNYGYTF.